This T cell receptor beta chain was obtained from a study of control samples from healthy donors and cancer patients. Here immunoSEQ multiplex PCR was the method, and the copy in TCRdb shows in-frame clones only, minus some. The sample includes 70,000 to 80,000 clones, roughly 82% of them seen just once. This sequence was found in a man aged 45 to 65 in good health. Sequencing was done on a sample of blood.

CDR3 bases: TGTGCCAGCAGACGTTCTGCCGGGGAGCCCGGGGAGCTGTTTTTT. It translates to CASRRSAGEPGELFF. The chain recombines TRBV27 with TRBJ2-2; a weak D match, TRBD2 (5 bases). CDR1 is MNHEY, CDR2 SMNVEV, per germline (reference sequence). V lost 6 bases and J 6 bases, leaving 17 bases between the germline ends. CDR3 length: 15 amino acids.